These 24 T cell receptor beta chains were sequenced from one sample in a study of blood T cell repertoires in COVID-19. The repertoire was sequenced with immunoSEQ multiplex PCR; TCRdb's copy has only in-frame clones and lacks some. This sample has some 130,000 clones, with around nine tenths found just once. Sequenced input: peripheral blood. Receptors were obtained from a man in his fifties or sixties with COVID-19, enrolled during active disease.

This clone turned up a few times. As DNA, the CDR3 is TGTGCCAGCAGCTATGAGGTGCGGACAGTGAACACTGAAGCTTTCTTT. Translation: CASSYEVRTVNTEAFF. V gene TRBV7-8 combines with J gene TRBJ1-1; the D gene is possibly TRBD1 (6 bases). CDR1 and CDR2 from the germline V gene are SGHVS and FQNEAQ. This CDR3 has 16 residues. Deletions cut 4 bases from V and 0 bases from J, with 15 bases between.

V is TRBV30 and J is TRBJ1-2; 8 bases are shared with TRBD1. The CDR3 is 14 residues long. The V and J ends lost 2 bases and 6 bases, in that order; junction bases with no gene match: 8. CDR1 is GTSNPN and CDR2 is SVGIG in the germline V gene (reference sequence). The CDR3 region is CAWSHQTGENGYTF. CDR3 nucleotides: TGTGCCTGGAGTCACCAGACAGGGGAGAATGGCTACACCTTC.

The J gene is TRBJ1-2, the V gene TRBV19; no definite D call. The CDR3 is made up of 19 amino acids. Trimming removed 5 bases at V and 0 bases at J, with 25 bases between. Germline loops: CDR1 LNHDA, CDR2 SQIVND (reference sequence). DNA for the CDR3: TGTGCCAGTAGTGCCATGTTTCAGGTCGGCAGAGTAGCTAACTATGGCTACACCTTC. As protein: CASSAMFQVGRVANYGYTF.

The chain is built from TRBV11-3 and TRBJ2-5; 15 bases are shared with TRBD2. The CDR3 totals 17 residues. Looked up from germline, CDR1 is SGHNT and CDR2 is YENEEA. J was trimmed by 2 bases and V by 5 bases; bases with no gene match: 6. Here the CDR3 DNA reads TGTGCCAGCAGCCCGGGACTAGCGGGGGGAAATCAAGAGACCCAGTACTTC. As protein: CASSPGLAGGNQETQYF.

J is TRBJ2-3 and V is TRBV4-1, with D perhaps TRBD2 (6 bases). This CDR3 spans 15 amino acids. Germline V lookup: CDR1 MGHRA, CDR2 YSYEKL. V was cut by 3 bases and J by 6 bases, with 16 bases left in between. The CDR3 bases are TGCGCCAGCAGCCATGAGGCGGGAACCAGGGATACGCAGTATTTT. This encodes CASSHEAGTRDTQYF.

The chain carries TRBV2 and TRBJ2-7; TRBD1 agrees at 8 bases. Germline values: CDR1 SNHLY, CDR2 FYNNEI. The CDR3 loop spans 15 amino acids. V shed 5 bases and J 5 bases; nucleotides not matched to a gene: 11. This chain's CDR3 is CASSRTGHNEDEQYF. In DNA, the CDR3 is TGTGCCAGCAGTAGGACAGGGCATAACGAGGACGAGCAGTACTTC.

This chain joins TRBV10-3 and TRBJ1-2, with 8 bases fitting TRBD1. J was trimmed by 6 bases and V by 2 bases; bases with no gene match: 8. The CDR3 runs to 15 residues. Germline assignment: CDR1 ENHRY and CDR2 SYGVKD. CDR3 residues: CAISEPGQVSDGYTF. CDR3 sequence (DNA): TGTGCCATCAGTGAGCCGGGACAGGTCTCTGATGGCTACACCTTC.

This chain joins TRBV19 and TRBJ2-7; 7 bases align to TRBD1. This CDR3 contains 17 residues. The V and J ends lost 1 base and 0 bases, in that order; junction bases with no gene match: 9. Per germline, CDR1 LNHDA and CDR2 SQIVND (reference sequence). In nucleotides, the CDR3 is TGTGCCAGTAGTATAGCTGCTGGGACAGTGGACTCCTACGAGCAGTACTTC. It is translated as CASSIAAGTVDSYEQYF.

This chain links TRBV15 with TRBJ1-5; 8 bases map to TRBD1. This CDR3 has 18 residues. Germline CDR1 and CDR2: LNHNV and YYDKDF (reference sequence). The trim removed 2 bases at V and 1 base at J, leaving 10 bases unmatched. CDR3 sequence: CATSRPRTGLVSNQPQHF. CDR3 coding DNA: TGTGCCACCAGCAGACCTCGGACAGGGTTGGTGAGCAATCAGCCCCAGCATTTT.

This rearrangement joins TRBV2 to TRBJ1-2; TRBD1 matches at 9 bases. From germline, CDR1 is SNHLY and CDR2 FYNNEI. The CDR3 contains 14 residues. V trimming: 8 bases; J trimming: 6 bases; junction bases outside the gene matches: 10. The chain's CDR3 is CASSYRGRVDGYTF. DNA of the CDR3: TGTGCCAGCTCATACAGGGGGCGAGTCGATGGCTACACCTTC.

The chain employs TRBV2 and TRBJ1-6; D is possibly TRBD1 (6 bases). The germline V gene has CDR1 SNHLY and CDR2 FYNNEI. CDR3 length: 15 amino acids. V dropped 6 bases and J dropped 3 bases, with 12 bases sitting between them. CDR3 region: CASSDGQRYNSPLHF. The CDR3 DNA sequence: TGTGCCAGCAGCGATGGACAGCGCTATAATTCACCCCTCCACTTT.

The chain couples TRBV7-9 to TRBJ1-1; 7 nucleotides agree with TRBD1. Germline trimming cut 8 bases from V and 4 bases from J; bases unmatched to any gene: 7. The CDR3 is 13 residues long. CDR1 is SEHNR and CDR2 is FQNEAQ in the germline V gene (reference sequence). The CDR3: CASGQARVTEAFF. For the CDR3, the DNA is TGTGCCAGCGGACAGGCGCGTGTCACTGAAGCTTTCTTT.

This sequence joins TRBV12-1 and TRBJ1-3; the tabulated D call, TRBD1, remains unverified against the DNA. TRBV12-1 is a recognized pseudogene. This CDR3 has 16 residues. In DNA form, the CDR3 reads TGTGCCAGCAGCTTTACCGGGACAGGGGTGGGAAACACCATATATTTT. This sequence encodes CASSFTGTGVGNTIYF.

This clone was detected once. This chain connects TRBV6-5 to TRBJ1-2; no clear D. CDR1 is MNHEY and CDR2 is SVGAGI in the germline V gene. V was cut by 6 bases and J by 0 bases, with 14 bases left in between. The CDR3 covers 15 residues. In DNA form, the CDR3 reads TGTGCCAGCAGCCTAAGCGGGAAAGCTAACTATGGCTACACCTTC. It translates to CASSLSGKANYGYTF.

The chain carries TRBV18 and TRBJ2-2; 9 nucleotides line up with TRBD1. Germline CDR1 is KGHSH and CDR2 is LQKENI. V dropped 5 bases and J dropped 0; count of bases not matched to a gene: 1. This CDR3 has 15 residues. CDR3 residues: CASSRQGANTGELFF. The CDR3 DNA reads TGTGCCAGCTCAAGACAGGGGGCGAACACCGGGGAGCTGTTTTTT.

The V gene is TRBV27, the J gene TRBJ1-2; a possible D gene is TRBD1 (6 bases). V was cut by 5 bases and J by 6 bases, with 13 bases left in between. This CDR3 contains 13 residues. CDR1 and CDR2 (germline): MNHEY, SMNVEV (reference sequence). The CDR3 loop reads CASSPQGRDGYTF. For the CDR3, the DNA is TGTGCCAGCAGTCCACAGGGAAGAGATGGCTACACCTTC.

This sequence joins TRBV11-2 and TRBJ1-1, with D unclear. Germline loops: CDR1 SGHAT, CDR2 FQNNGV. The V and J ends lost 3 bases and 0 bases respectively, with 20 bases between them. The CDR3 extends over 18 amino acids. CDR3 DNA: TGTGCCAGCAGCTTTCCCGTGGCAGGCCCCCCATTGAACACTGAAGCTTTCTTT. Translating it yields CASSFPVAGPPLNTEAFF.

The chain has TRBV18 and TRBJ1-5; D possibly corresponds to TRBD1 (5 bases). The germline V gene encodes CDR1 KGHSH and CDR2 LQKENI. The ends were cut back, 3 bases at V and 1 base at J, with 7 bases in the middle. The CDR3 is made up of 14 amino acids. CDR3 in DNA: TGTGCCAGCTCACCTAAGGGGAGCAATCAGCCCCAGCATTTT. Amino acid sequence: CASSPKGSNQPQHF.

This clone appeared once. The chain employs TRBV30 and TRBJ1-2; TRBD1 is a possible D gene (6 bases). CDR1 GTSNPN and CDR2 SVGIG come from the germline V gene (reference sequence). The CDR3 sequence is 8 residues long. This CDR3 is CALRGYTF. The CDR3 nucleotides are TGTGCGCTGAGGGGGTACACCTTC.

The sample holds one count of this clone. This chain links TRBV6-2 or TRBV6-3 with TRBJ2-2, with TRBD1 matching 9 bases. Germline loops: CDR1 MNHEY, CDR2 SVGEGT. V was clipped by 2 bases and J by 1 base; unmatched bases: 5. CDR3 size: 17 residues. CDR3 residues: CASSYLPTGGNTGELFF. CDR3 DNA sequence: TGTGCCAGCAGTTACCTCCCGACAGGGGGGAACACCGGGGAGCTGTTTTTT.

Details on this clone: Distinct nucleotide sequences in the sample also encode this CDR3. The CDR3 sequence: CASSYSGGNYGYTF. For the CDR3, the DNA is TGTGCCAGCAGTTACTCAGGGGGTAACTATGGCTACACCTTC. The rearrangement joins TRBV6-5 to TRBJ1-2; possible D gene TRBD1, 6 bases. Germline V CDR1 and CDR2: MNHEY, SVGAGI. The V end was cut by 0 bases, the J end by 1 base, with 6 bases between. The CDR3 contains 14 residues.

This chain links TRBV2 with TRBJ1-1; D is perhaps TRBD1 (5 bases). The CDR3 contains 15 residues. V was clipped by 2 bases and J by 7 bases, with 17 bases between them. Germline V gene lookup returns CDR1 SNHLY and CDR2 FYNNEI. CDR3 sequence (DNA): TGTGCCAGCAGTGAATTTTTCCCAGGGAAAAATGAAGCTTTCTTT. Amino acids: CASSEFFPGKNEAFF.

This chain uses TRBV5-4 with TRBJ2-2; D is perhaps TRBD1 (6 bases). Trimming pared 4 bases from V and 0 bases from J, leaving 19 bases between. The germline V gene encodes CDR1 SGHNT and CDR2 YYREEE (reference sequence). The CDR3 is 18 residues long. This CDR3 is CASSPALGQTANTGELFF. For the CDR3, the DNA is TGTGCCAGCAGCCCAGCCCTCGGACAGACTGCGAACACCGGGGAGCTGTTTTTT.

This chain joins TRBV28 and TRBJ1-3; D gene unclear. CDR1 is MDHEN and CDR2 is SYDVKM in the germline V gene. This CDR3 contains 11 residues. With 4 bases removed from V and 4 bases from J, the gap between germline ends came to 2 bases. The CDR3 DNA follows: TGTGCCAGCAGTTCGGGAAACACCATATATTTT. Its protein is CASSSGNTIYF.